This is a list of T cell receptor beta chains from one sample in a study of CD8+ T cells in alopecia areata. The repertoire was sequenced with immunoSEQ multiplex PCR; TCRdb's copy has only in-frame clones and lacks some. The data show approximately 99,000 clones, roughly 59% seen once. Input material: CD8+ T cells sorted from blood. The source of these receptors is a human donor in good health. CDR3s include the opening cysteine and the closing phenylalanine or tryptophan. D genes are given only for firm matches. The size of a clone is reported for some rows only, either as once, few or many, or as a class for expanded clones.

V gene,J gene,clone size,CDR3 length,D gene,CDR3 protein,CDR3 DNA
TRBV29-1,TRBJ2-1,few,15,.,CSVDFPPGPYNEQFF,TGCAGCGTTGATTTCCCGCCCGGGCCCTACAATGAGCAGTTCTTC
TRBV29-1,TRBJ2-2,.,13,.,CSVVGQNTGELFF,TGCAGCGTTGTCGGACAGAACACCGGGGAGCTGTTTTTT
TRBV29-1,TRBJ1-2,.,13,.,CSVEKGPNYGYTF,TGCAGCGTTGAAAAGGGCCCAAACTATGGCTACACCTTC
TRBV28,TRBJ1-1,few,13,TRBD1,CASRVTGNAEAFF,TGTGCCAGCAGAGTGACAGGGAACGCTGAAGCTTTCTTT
TRBV13,TRBJ2-1,.,14,TRBD1,CASSRGQANNEQFF,TGTGCCAGCAGCAGGGGACAGGCCAACAATGAGCAGTTCTTC
TRBV28,TRBJ2-2,.,14,.,CASSFRRNTGELFF,TGTGCCAGCAGTTTCAGACGGAACACCGGGGAGCTGTTTTTT
TRBV6-6,TRBJ2-5,few,16,.,CASSYSRTAPQETQYF,TGTGCCAGCAGTTACTCCCGGACAGCACCCCAAGAGACCCAGTACTTC
TRBV5-1,TRBJ2-7,once,15,.,CASSSGGLGAYEQYF,TGCGCCAGCAGCTCCGGAGGTCTGGGGGCCTACGAGCAGTACTTC
TRBV30,TRBJ2-5,once,13,.,CAPTTGREETQYF,TGTGCCCCAACGACAGGGAGGGAAGAGACCCAGTACTTC
TRBV19,TRBJ2-7,.,15,TRBD2,CASSISASGGDEQYF,TGTGCCAGTAGTATATCGGCTAGCGGGGGCGACGAGCAGTACTTC
TRBV5-4,TRBJ2-5,.,14,.,CASSLGLEQETQYF,TGTGCCAGCAGCTTGGGACTAGAACAAGAGACCCAGTACTTC
TRBV4-3,TRBJ2-7,few,15,.,CASSGSPGISYEQYF,TGCGCCAGCAGCGGCTCTCCAGGGATCTCCTACGAGCAGTACTTC
TRBV5-1,TRBJ1-2,few,12,.,CASSARIGGYTF,TGCGCCAGCAGCGCCCGAATAGGCGGCTACACCTTC
TRBV19,TRBJ2-7,.,13,.,CASSPGSSYEQYF,TGTGCCAGTAGTCCCGGGTCATCCTACGAGCAGTACTTC
TRBV5-6,TRBJ2-1,.,11,.,CASSLGYEQFF,TGTGCCAGCAGCTTAGGGTACGAGCAGTTCTTC
TRBV6-1,TRBJ1-4,.,12,.,CASTRDGEKLFF,TGTGCCAGCACTAGGGACGGTGAAAAACTGTTTTTT
TRBV13,TRBJ2-3,few,16,.,CASSLQGTGTTDTQYF,TGTGCCAGCAGCCTCCAGGGGACTGGAACCACAGATACGCAGTATTTT
TRBV19,TRBJ1-6,.,14,.,CASKDNRESSPLHF,TGTGCCAGTAAGGATAACAGGGAAAGTTCACCCCTCCACTTT
TRBV27,TRBJ2-7,.,14,TRBD1,CASSATGMAYEQYF,TGTGCCAGCAGTGCGACAGGGATGGCCTACGAGCAGTACTTC